This entry lists 7 T cell receptor beta chains sequenced from one sample in a study of blood T cell repertoires in COVID-19. The data were produced by immunoSEQ multiplex PCR, yet TCRdb's version contains in-frame clones alone and is incomplete. The sample holds 250,000 to 300,000 clones; 70% to 90% are singletons and the top ten take around a sixth. The sample taken for sequencing was PBMCs or T cells enriched from blood (not recorded which). All receptors come from a man aged 18-30 years who had recovered from COVID-19.

V and J are TRBV24-1 and TRBJ2-7; D remains unclear. The length of the CDR3 is 13 residues. Germline loops: CDR1 KGHDR, CDR2 SFDVKD. Between the trimmed V and J ends, which lost 4 bases and 4 bases, there was a span of 10 bases. The CDR3, as DNA: TGTGCCACCAGTGACTCAGGTGGATACGAGCAGTACTTC. It encodes CATSDSGGYEQYF.

The chain is built from TRBV15 and TRBJ1-2; 7 bases are a match to TRBD1. In germline, CDR1 is LNHNV, CDR2 YYDKDF (reference sequence). The CDR3 length is 14 residues. J lost 5 bases, V lost 3 bases, and 6 bases had no gene match. Here the CDR3 reads CATSSGTDPYGYTF. CDR3 DNA sequence: TGTGCCACCAGCAGCGGGACAGACCCTTATGGCTACACCTTC.

This chain joins TRBV3-1 (or the pseudogene TRBV3-2) and TRBJ1-2; no definite D call. From germline, CDR1 is LGHDT and CDR2 YNNKEL (reference sequence). The CDR3 extends over 14 amino acids. V lost 4 bases, J lost 4 bases, and 13 bases lay in between. CDR3 bases: TGTGCCAGCAGCCCGACCCCCTCGGGCTATGGCTACACCTTC. Its protein product is CASSPTPSGYGYTF.

V usage is TRBV3-1 (or the pseudogene TRBV3-2) and J usage is TRBJ2-5; 7 bases align to TRBD1. CDR3 length: 18 residues. Germline V gene lookup returns CDR1 LGHDT and CDR2 YNNKEL (reference sequence). The J segment lost 3 bases and the V segment lost 3 bases, leaving 16 bases of the junction unmatched. Written as DNA, the CDR3 is TGTGCCAGCAGCCACGAACTCACTCCCGGGACAGTCAAAGAGACCCAGTACTTC. It is translated as CASSHELTPGTVKETQYF.

The genes are TRBV2 and TRBJ1-1; D perhaps matches TRBD1 (6 bases). Trimming pared 2 bases from V and 5 bases from J, leaving 15 bases between. The CDR3 sequence is 15 residues long. Germline values: CDR1 SNHLY, CDR2 FYNNEI. The CDR3 bases are TGTGCCAGCAGTGAAACCTCACAGGGTAGGACTGAAGCTTTCTTT. Translated, it gives CASSETSQGRTEAFF.

In its sample, this clone was seen a few times. The chain carries TRBV27 and TRBJ2-4; possibly TRBD1 for D (5 bases). Between the trimmed V and J ends, which lost 1 base and 1 base, there was a span of 17 bases. The germline V gene has CDR1 MNHEY and CDR2 SMNVEV (reference sequence). CDR3 size: 18 residues. This CDR3 reads CASSLLAGNKEAKNIQYF. The CDR3 nucleotides are TGTGCCAGCAGTTTATTGGCAGGGAATAAGGAGGCCAAAAACATTCAGTACTTC.

This chain links TRBV28 with TRBJ2-7; 8 bases map to TRBD1. CDR1 MDHEN and CDR2 SYDVKM come from the germline V gene. The CDR3 covers 15 residues. The junction had 11 bases not matched to a gene; V was cut back by 5 bases and J by 5 bases. The CDR3, as DNA: TGTGCCAGCAGTCCGGGGACAGGTCGAACCGACGAGCAGTACTTC. It is translated as CASSPGTGRTDEQYF.